One and the same sample provided the 21 T cell receptor beta chains below, sequenced in a study of T-cell memory formation after mild COVID-19. Via MiXCR, TCRdb re-called the 5' RACE reads, giving one row per CDR3 protein. The table has over 55,000 distinct CDR3 sequences, 12% seen once. Material: PBMCs or a T cell subset sorted from them (not recorded which). The receptor source for this set is a young man who had mild COVID-19 (a few samples of this study predate the infection). Cell type and time point are not known.

This clonotype was counted ten times or more. CDR3 nucleotides: TGTGCCAGCAGTCCACAGGGGGCGCGGGAGACCCAGTACTTC. This translates into CASSPQGARETQYF. The chain employs TRBV12-3 or TRBV12-4 and TRBJ2-5; TRBD1 matches at 9 bases. Trimming removed 5 bases from V and 5 bases from J; junction bases left unmatched: 6. This CDR3 comprises 14 residues.

This clonotype turned up a few times. This chain links TRBV11-2 with TRBJ2-2; 7 bases are a match to TRBD1. V lost 5 bases to trimming and J lost 7 bases; unmatched junction nucleotides: 10. CDR3 size: 15 residues. Per the germline V gene, CDR1 is SGHAT and CDR2 is FQNNGV. The CDR3 DNA reads TGTGCCAGCAGCCGCCCCAGGGGGAGAATCGGGGAGCTGTTTTTT. It translates to CASSRPRGRIGELFF.

V gene TRBV6-2 or TRBV6-3 combines with J gene TRBJ2-3; TRBD1 might be the D (6 bases). Between the trimmed V and J ends, which lost 5 bases and 3 bases, there was a span of 9 bases. The CDR3 has 13 amino acids. Germline V lookup: CDR1 MNHEY, CDR2 SVGEGT. The CDR3 bases are TGTGCCAGCAGTGAGACAGGAACAGATACGCAGTATTTT. It specifies CASSETGTDTQYF.

The V gene is TRBV6-5, the J gene TRBJ2-2; D ambiguous. The CDR3 is 16 residues long. In germline, CDR1 is MNHEY, CDR2 SVGAGI. V was clipped by 8 bases and J by 2 bases, with 18 bases between them. The CDR3 is CASRTLYGRNTGELFF. Written as DNA, the CDR3 is TGTGCCAGCCGAACCCTCTATGGACGCAACACCGGGGAGCTGTTTTTT.

This clonotype has just a few counts. The CDR3 nucleotides read TGTGCCAGCAGCTTAGATGAGGGTAGGACGTCACCCCTCCACTTT. Its translation: CASSLDEGRTSPLHF. The chain has TRBV7-8 and TRBJ1-6; unclear D gene. There are 15 residues in the CDR3. The germline gives CDR1 SGHVS, CDR2 FQNEAQ. V was pared by 1 base and J by 10 bases, with 14 bases between. The whole variable domain, remainder taken from reference TRBV7-8 and TRBJ1-6, is GAGVSQSPRYKVAKRGQDVALRCDPISGHVSLFWYQQALGQGPEFLTYFQNEAQLDKSGLPSDRFFAERPEGSVSTLKIQRTQQEDSAVYLCASSLDEGRTSPLHFGNGTRLTVT.

This clonotype was seen a handful of times. The chain couples TRBV29-1 to TRBJ1-4; D gene ambiguous. This CDR3 contains 12 residues. V lost 4 bases, J lost 8 bases, and 11 bases lay in between. Per the germline V gene, CDR1 is SQVTM and CDR2 is ANQGSEA. CDR3 sequence: CSVGIGGEKLFF. For the CDR3, the DNA is TGCAGCGTTGGAATAGGTGGAGAAAAACTGTTTTTT.

This clonotype has ten or more counts. V and J are TRBV12-5 and TRBJ2-1; 10 nucleotides match TRBD1. The J segment lost 8 bases and the V segment lost 2 bases, leaving 6 bases of the junction unmatched. CDR1 LGHNT and CDR2 FRNRAP come from the germline V gene. CDR3 size: 15 residues. CDR3 in DNA: TGTGCTAGTGGTTTGACCGGGACAGGGGAAGATGAGCAGTTCTTC. It encodes CASGLTGTGEDEQFF. Full variable domain (remainder filled in from reference TRBV12-5 and TRBJ2-1): DARVTQTPRHKVTEMGQEVTMRCQPILGHNTVFWYRQTMMQGLELLAYFRNRAPLDDSGMPKDRFSAEMPDATLATLKIQPSEPRDSAVYFCASGLTGTGEDEQFFGPGTRLTVL.

This clonotype occurred many times. The rearrangement links TRBV7-6 to TRBJ2-7, with TRBD1 as a possible D gene (6 bases). Germline CDR1 reads SGHVS; CDR2 reads FNYEAQ. The CDR3 consists of 13 residues. Trimming removed 3 bases at V and 2 bases at J, with 8 bases between. The CDR3, as DNA: TGTGCCAGCAGCTTTGGACAGACCTACGAGCAGTACTTC. As protein: CASSFGQTYEQYF.

In DNA form, the CDR3 reads TGTGCCAGCAGCTTGGGGTTAGGGGGCACGGCTGAAAAACTGTTTTTT. Its protein product is CASSLGLGGTAEKLFF. J is TRBJ1-4 and V is TRBV5-8; 7 nucleotides line up with TRBD1. This CDR3 is 16 amino acids long. Looked up from germline, CDR1 is SGHTS and CDR2 is YDEGEE. The ends lost 0 bases at V and 7 bases at J; junction bases unmatched: 9.

This clonotype showed up just a few times. CDR3 DNA: TGTGCCAGCACTCTGACTAACACCGGGGAGCTGTTTTTT. Its translation is CASTLTNTGELFF. The chain links TRBV12-3 or TRBV12-4 to TRBJ2-2; D remains ambiguous. The V end was cut by 7 bases, the J end by 2 bases, with 8 bases between. The CDR3 extends over 13 amino acids.

The chain has TRBV5-4 and TRBJ2-3; 11 bases are shared with TRBD2. The germline gives CDR1 SGHNT, CDR2 YYREEE (reference sequence). After removal of 4 bases from V and 0 bases from J, the junction contained 7 bases not matched to a gene. The CDR3 covers 17 residues. Written as DNA, the CDR3 is TGTGCCAGCAGCCGAACCGGGACTAGCGGAAGCACAGATACGCAGTATTTT. This translates into CASSRTGTSGSTDTQYF.

This rearrangement joins TRBV10-1 to TRBJ2-7; the D gene is possibly TRBD1 (6 bases). The germline gives CDR1 WNHNN, CDR2 SYGVQD (reference sequence). The length of the CDR3 is 13 residues. V gave up 5 bases and J gave up 1 base, with 9 bases separating them. The CDR3 spells CASSWTDSYEQYV. CDR3 nucleotides: TGCGCCAGCAGTTGGACAGATTCCTACGAGCAGTACGTC.

A few counts support this clonotype. This chain joins TRBV12-3 or TRBV12-4 and TRBJ1-1; D may be TRBD1 (5 bases). Trimming stripped 0 bases from V and 0 bases from J, with 11 bases between. The CDR3 contains 16 residues. The CDR3 coding sequence is TGTGCCAGCAGTTTAGCGGGGGGGATTTTGAACACTGAAGCTTTCTTT. Its protein is CASSLAGGILNTEAFF.

This clonotype was counted between two and nine times. This chain joins TRBV11-3 and TRBJ2-3; no reliable D call. This CDR3 has 15 residues. V lost 1 base to trimming and J lost 2 bases, with 10 bases between them. Germline assignment: CDR1 SGHNT and CDR2 YENEEA. The CDR3 reads CASSLGAYVTDTQYF. CDR3 nucleotide sequence: TGTGCCAGCAGCTTAGGAGCATATGTCACAGATACGCAGTATTTT.

This clonotype has more than one count but fewer than ten. V usage is TRBV12-3 or TRBV12-4 and J usage is TRBJ1-1; 7 bases agree with TRBD1. After removal of 3 bases from V and 9 bases from J, the junction contained 28 bases not matched to a gene. The CDR3 runs to 20 residues. CDR3 loop: CASSLQGRFGATIQGVKAFF. CDR3 in DNA: TGTGCCAGCAGTTTGCAGGGGCGATTTGGGGCTACTATCCAGGGGGTAAAAGCTTTCTTT.

The chain uses TRBV12-5 and TRBJ2-3; 9 bases line up with TRBD1. In germline, CDR1 is LGHNT, CDR2 FRNRAP. CDR3 length equals 14 residues. V shed 4 bases, J shed 4 bases, and the junction held 3 bases outside the gene matches. This chain's CDR3 is CASGSRTGADTQYF. In DNA, the CDR3 is TGTGCTAGTGGTTCGCGGACAGGGGCAGATACGCAGTATTTT.

This clonotype occurred many times. V usage is TRBV5-1 and J usage is TRBJ2-3; no clear D. CDR1 and CDR2 (germline): SGHRS, YFSETQ. Trimming took off 5 bases at V and 6 bases at J, with 7 bases between the two ends. CDR3 length: 11 amino acids. The CDR3 nucleotides are TGCGCCAGCAGAGAGGCGGATACGCAGTATTTT. This sequence encodes CASREADTQYF.

The chain has TRBV6-5 and TRBJ2-7; D gene ambiguous. Germline assignment: CDR1 MNHEY and CDR2 SVGAGI. This CDR3 has 11 amino acids. V lost 10 bases and J lost 0, with 7 bases in between. The DNA for the CDR3 is TGTGCCACCCGGAGCTCCTACGAGCAGTACTTC. Amino acid sequence: CATRSSYEQYF.

This clonotype was observed a handful of times. The gene calls are TRBV4-3 and TRBJ2-3; D is possibly TRBD1 (6 bases). Germline-derived CDR1 and CDR2 are LGHNA and YSLEER. The germline V and J ends were trimmed by 0 bases and 1 base, with 14 bases remaining between them. The CDR3 runs to 17 residues. The DNA for the CDR3 is TGCGCCAGCAGCCAAGATCTCCGGTCAGGGGGCACAGATACGCAGTATTTT. Translating gives CASSQDLRSGGTDTQYF.

In this sample, this clonotype turned up many times. The chain carries TRBV7-9 and TRBJ2-2; D ambiguous. V lost 1 base, J lost 4 bases, and 19 bases lay in between. The germline gives CDR1 SEHNR, CDR2 FQNEAQ (reference sequence). This CDR3 is built from 18 residues. The CDR3 region has the DNA TGTGCCAGCAGCTTAGAAGAGTACGTCCCAGAGAGCACCGGGGAGCTGTTTTTT. It translates to CASSLEEYVPESTGELFF.

Only one count was recorded for this clonotype. The genes are TRBV15 and TRBJ1-2; a weak D match, TRBD1 (5 bases). The V gene's germline CDR1 is LNHNV and CDR2 YYDKDF (reference sequence). Trimming stripped 0 bases from V and 3 bases from J, with 11 bases between. The CDR3 has 15 amino acids. In DNA, the CDR3 is TGTGCCACCAGCAGAGACCGGGGCAGATACTATGGCTACACCTTC. Residues: CATSRDRGRYYGYTF.